The sequence of this T cell receptor beta chain was determined in a study of technical replicates of blood from a handful of donors. Libraries were prepared by immunoSEQ multiplex PCR; TCRdb keeps only in-frame clonotypes and omits some of them. This sample has some 64,000 clones; around 87% occur once, and the top ten carry more than 4.5%. CDR3 size: 14 residues. The germline CDR1 and CDR2 sequences are MNHEY and SMNVEV (reference sequence). The V gene lost 5 bases and the J gene lost 6 bases, with 14 bases spanning the gap. Sequenced: PBMCs. The chain carries TRBV27 and TRBJ2-1, with D maybe TRBD1 (6 bases). This TCR derives from a human donor in good health. Some clones in this sample may be carry-over from other donors' samples. CDR3 loop: CASSRLGTSNEQFF. In DNA, the CDR3 is TGTGCCAGCAGTAGACTCGGGACATCCAATGAGCAGTTCTTC.